Listed below are T cell receptor beta chains from one sample, sequenced in a study of cytomegalovirus exposure and HLA in healthy donors. Method: immunoSEQ multiplex PCR; TCRdb's copy keeps in-frame clones and lacks some. The sample shows 90,000 to 130,000 clones, over 60% of them seen only once. Sequenced: PBMCs. The source is a woman aged 60-75 years in good health and CMV-seropositive. CDR3s include the opening cysteine and the closing phenylalanine or tryptophan. A D gene is named only where the DNA matches it firmly. Where a row states a size, it is once, few, many or the class of an expanded clone; other rows omit it.

d_call | j_call | clone_size | v_call | cdr3_nt | cdr3_aa
NA | TRBJ2-5 | NA | TRBV29-1 | TGCAGCGGAGGAAGGACGGGACTGACCGAGACCCAGTACTTC | CSGGRTGLTETQYF
NA | TRBJ2-7 | NA | TRBV2 | TGTGCCTCCACGTGGGGGGGCGCGGAGTCCTCGACTTTC | CASTWGGAESSTF
NA | TRBJ1-5 | NA | TRBV19 | TGTGCCAGCCAACTTATGGGAGGGAATCAGCCCCAGCATTTT | CASQLMGGNQPQHF
NA | TRBJ2-7 | NA | TRBV29-1 | TGCAGCGTTGCGGGTGGGAGAGGGTCCTACGAGCAGTACTTC | CSVAGGRGSYEQYF
TRBD2 | TRBJ2-5 | NA | TRBV5-4 | TGTGCCAGCAGCCCGGGACTAGCGGAGACCCAGTACTTC | CASSPGLAETQYF
NA | TRBJ1-6 | NA | TRBV19 | TGTGCCAGTAGTATAGACCAGGGGAATTCACCCCTCCACTTT | CASSIDQGNSPLHF
NA | TRBJ1-3 | NA | TRBV5-1 | TGCGCCAGCAGCTTGGGGGGGACAACCGGAAACACCATATATTTT | CASSLGGTTGNTIYF
NA | TRBJ2-1 | NA | TRBV6-1 | TGTGCCAGCAGCAACACCCGGAACTATCATGAGCAGTTCTTC | CASSNTRNYHEQFF
NA | TRBJ2-7 | once | TRBV28 | TGTGCCAGCAGTCCGGGTAGCTCCTACGAGCAGTACTTC | CASSPGSSYEQYF
NA | TRBJ1-1 | few | TRBV2 | TGTGCCAGCAGTGTAGGACAGAACACTGAAGCTTTCTTT | CASSVGQNTEAFF
NA | TRBJ2-7 | NA | TRBV25-1 | TGTGCCAGCAGTGACCAGGGAAAGAGCTCCTACGAGCAGTACTTC | CASSDQGKSSYEQYF
NA | TRBJ2-1 | NA | TRBV7-8 | TGTGCCAGCAGCTTACACAGGGCAAGGGAGAACAATGAGCAGTTCTTC | CASSLHRARENNEQFF
TRBD2 | TRBJ2-3 | NA | TRBV7-2 | TGTGCCAGCAGCCCTGACTACCTCGGGAGGGATACGCAGTATTTT | CASSPDYLGRDTQYF
TRBD1 | TRBJ1-2 | NA | TRBV6-1 | TGTGCCAGCAGCAGGACAGGGGCCTATGGCTACACCTTC | CASSRTGAYGYTF
NA | TRBJ2-7 | NA | TRBV27 | TGTGCCAGCAGTTCTACTAGAGGACTCTACGAGCAGTACTTC | CASSSTRGLYEQYF
NA | TRBJ2-7 | NA | TRBV28 | TGTGCCAGCAGGCAACAAGTCCCCTACGAGCAGTACTTC | CASRQQVPYEQYF
NA | TRBJ2-7 | few | TRBV7-9 | TGTGCCAGCAGCCAGGTTGGTCTCTACGAGCAGTACTTC | CASSQVGLYEQYF
NA | TRBJ2-7 | NA | TRBV7-9 | TGTGCCAGCAGCCATAATTTGGCCGTGGGGGGATCCTACGAGCAGTACTTC | CASSHNLAVGGSYEQYF
TRBD1 | TRBJ2-7 | NA | TRBV7-3 | TGTGCCAGCAGCCAACAGGGGGCGGGTGAGCAGTACTTC | CASSQQGAGEQYF
NA | TRBJ1-1 | NA | TRBV12-5 | TGTGCTAGTGGTTTTCTCCTCCGGGACACTGAAGCTTTCTTT | CASGFLLRDTEAFF
TRBD1 | TRBJ2-1 | NA | TRBV5-1 | TGCGCCAGCAGCTCGGACAGGGGGCGGAATGAGCAGTTCTTC | CASSSDRGRNEQFF